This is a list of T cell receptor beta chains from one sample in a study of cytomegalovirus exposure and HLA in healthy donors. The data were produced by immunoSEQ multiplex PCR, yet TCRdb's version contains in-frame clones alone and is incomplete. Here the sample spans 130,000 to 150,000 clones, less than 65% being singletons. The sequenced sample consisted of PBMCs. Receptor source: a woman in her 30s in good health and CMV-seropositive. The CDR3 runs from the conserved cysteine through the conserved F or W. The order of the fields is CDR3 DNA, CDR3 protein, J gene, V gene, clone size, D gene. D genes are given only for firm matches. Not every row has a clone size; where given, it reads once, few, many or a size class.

TGTGCCACCAGCAGAGCGGCAGGGCTTGATACGCAGTATTTT,CATSRAAGLDTQYF,TRBJ2-3,TRBV15,-,-
TGTGCCAGCAGTCCCCCGGGACACCCCTACGAGCAGTACTTC,CASSPPGHPYEQYF,TRBJ2-7,TRBV6-5,-,-
TGTGCCAGCAGTTTCGGGGGGAGTGGCAATCAGCCCCAGCATTTT,CASSFGGSGNQPQHF,TRBJ1-5,TRBV28,many,-
TGTGCCAGCACCATGGGGGGGGCCGCGAACACCGGGGAGCTGTTTTTT,CASTMGGAANTGELFF,TRBJ2-2,TRBV11-2,-,-
TGTGCCAGCAGTTTCGCAGGGGATATTGACAATGAGCAGTTCTTC,CASSFAGDIDNEQFF,TRBJ2-1,TRBV28,few,-
TGCAGCGTTGACGGGGACAGGGAACACCAAGAGACCCAGTACTTC,CSVDGDREHQETQYF,TRBJ2-5,TRBV29-1,-,TRBD1
TGCGCCAGCAGGGACAACTCTGGAAACACCATATATTTT,CASRDNSGNTIYF,TRBJ1-3,TRBV5-1,-,-
TGCGCCTGGCCGGAAAAACTGTTTTTT,CAWPEKLFF,TRBJ1-4,TRBV23-1,-,-
TGTGCCAGCAGCTTTAGGGGGGGGGCAGGGACCTTGAACACTGAAGCTTTCTTT,CASSFRGGAGTLNTEAFF,TRBJ1-1,TRBV7-2,-,-
TGTGCCAGCAGCAGGGGACACGGTGAAGCTTTCTTT,CASSRGHGEAFF,TRBJ1-1,TRBV5-4,-,-
TGTGCCAGCAAGATGACAGGGAAATATCAGCCCCAGCATTTT,CASKMTGKYQPQHF,TRBJ1-5,TRBV2,few,TRBD1
TGTGCCAGCAGCGCAAGACAGGGGGAATCGGGAGCCGAGCAGTACTTC,CASSARQGESGAEQYF,TRBJ2-7,TRBV13,-,TRBD1
TGTGCCAGCAGCTTAGTTCTGCGTGAAAAACTGTTTTTT,CASSLVLREKLFF,TRBJ1-4,TRBV11-2,-,-
TGTGCCAGCACCGCGACAGCGTCTAACTATGGCTACACCTTC,CASTATASNYGYTF,TRBJ1-2,TRBV7-2,-,-
TGTGCCAGCAGCCCGGGGACAGTTGGAGTTAACTATGGCTACACCTTC,CASSPGTVGVNYGYTF,TRBJ1-2,TRBV11-1,-,TRBD1
TGTGCCATCATGAACGTAGGACTAGCGGAAGAGACCCAGTACTTC,CAIMNVGLAEETQYF,TRBJ2-5,TRBV2,-,TRBD2
TGTGCCACCAGCAGACGGCGGGATGGCTACACCTTC,CATSRRRDGYTF,TRBJ1-2,TRBV15,-,-
TGTGCCAGCCGACAGGAGCATAATTCACCCCTCCACTTT,CASRQEHNSPLHF,TRBJ1-6,TRBV6-1,-,-
TGTGCCAGCAGCGTCATTAACGGGGGCTACACCTTC,CASSVINGGYTF,TRBJ1-2,TRBV9,-,-
TGCGCCAGCAGCCCCGAACGGGTTGGCTACACCTTC,CASSPERVGYTF,TRBJ1-2,TRBV5-1,-,-
TGTGCCAGCAGCTTAGACAGGTCCAACTATGGCTACACCTTC,CASSLDRSNYGYTF,TRBJ1-2,TRBV11-2,-,-
TGTGCCAGCAGCCCCACCCCCACAATTGGTGAGCAGTTCTTC,CASSPTPTIGEQFF,TRBJ2-1,TRBV13,-,-
TGTGCCAGCAGTGAAAACACAGGTGAAGAGACCCAGTACTTC,CASSENTGEETQYF,TRBJ2-5,TRBV2,-,-
TGTGCCACTGCTAGCGGGGGCACAGATACGCAGTATTTT,CATASGGTDTQYF,TRBJ2-3,TRBV9,-,TRBD2
TGTGCCAGCATTTCGGGGGGCCACACAGATACGCAGTATTTT,CASISGGHTDTQYF,TRBJ2-3,TRBV28,-,-
TGTGCCAGCAGTTTGACAGGGAGGACTGAAGCTTTCTTT,CASSLTGRTEAFF,TRBJ1-1,TRBV28,once,TRBD1
TGTGCCAGCAGCAAAAACCTACCCGCACTAGCGGGATCTAGCACAGATACGCAGTATTTT,CASSKNLPALAGSSTDTQYF,TRBJ2-3,TRBV21-1,few,-
TGTGCCAGCAGCTTGGACGGGACTAGCGGGAGAATGGAGACCCAGTACTTC,CASSLDGTSGRMETQYF,TRBJ2-5,TRBV5-4,-,TRBD2
TGCGCCAGCAGCTTGTGGGGAGGGTCTGGCTACACCTTC,CASSLWGGSGYTF,TRBJ1-2,TRBV5-1,-,-
TGTGCCAGCAGCGGACTGCGGAGGGATTACGAGCAGTACTTC,CASSGLRRDYEQYF,TRBJ2-7,TRBV5-6,-,-
TGTGCCAGTAAAGGCGGAAAAGGAGGTGAGCAGTTCTTC,CASKGGKGGEQFF,TRBJ2-1,TRBV19,-,-
TGCGCCAGCAGCTTGGACAGCTCTGGAAACACCATATATTTT,CASSLDSSGNTIYF,TRBJ1-3,TRBV5-1,-,-
TGCGCCAGCAGCTGGGCGGGAGGGGAGCTGTTTTTT,CASSWAGGELFF,TRBJ2-2,TRBV5-1,-,-
TGTGCCAGCTCACCGGGCCAGAAAGAGACCCAGTACTTC,CASSPGQKETQYF,TRBJ2-5,TRBV18,few,-
TGCGCCAGCAGCTTACGGGGGACTAATGAAAAACTGTTTTTT,CASSLRGTNEKLFF,TRBJ1-4,TRBV5-1,-,-
TGTGCCAGCTCGCCCGGTTTAGCCACTGAAGCTTTCTTT,CASSPGLATEAFF,TRBJ1-1,TRBV18,-,-
TGTGCCAGCTCACAGTATGGAGGGGCGGCCAAAAACATTCAGTACTTC,CASSQYGGAAKNIQYF,TRBJ2-4,TRBV18,-,-
TGTGCCAGCAGCCCGGGACTAGCGGTCTACAATGAGCAGTTCTTC,CASSPGLAVYNEQFF,TRBJ2-1,TRBV7-8,-,TRBD2
TGTGCCAGCAGCATAGGGGTGGGGACAGATGGCTACACCTTC,CASSIGVGTDGYTF,TRBJ1-2,TRBV9,-,TRBD1
TGTGCCAGCAGTCAACGCGGGAGGGCGCATGAGCAGTTCTTC,CASSQRGRAHEQFF,TRBJ2-1,TRBV2,-,TRBD2
TGTGCCAGCAGTCCTGGAGAGTCCTACGAGCAGTACTTC,CASSPGESYEQYF,TRBJ2-7,TRBV6-4,few,-
TGTGCCAGCAGCAAGGACACTCCCCGCAATCAGCCCCAGCATTTT,CASSKDTPRNQPQHF,TRBJ1-5,TRBV21-1,-,-
TGCGCCAGCAGCTCCACGGACAGGGGGCACTTGAACACTGAAGCTTTCTTT,CASSSTDRGHLNTEAFF,TRBJ1-1,TRBV5-1,-,TRBD1
TGTGCCAGTAGAATACTCCTCCGGGACAGGTACACTGAAGCTTTCTTT,CASRILLRDRYTEAFF,TRBJ1-1,TRBV19,-,TRBD1
TGCGCCAGCAGCTTCGGGCGGGGGAACACTGAAGCTTTCTTT,CASSFGRGNTEAFF,TRBJ1-1,TRBV5-1,-,-
TGTGCCACCAGCAGGACAGGGGGGGATGAAAAACTGTTTTTT,CATSRTGGDEKLFF,TRBJ1-4,TRBV15,few,TRBD1
TGTGCCAGCAGCCCCGGGCGGATGCGGGGCGAGCAGTACTTC,CASSPGRMRGEQYF,TRBJ2-7,TRBV7-9,-,-
TGTGCCAGCAGCCCGAAAGGAGATGAGCAGTTCTTC,CASSPKGDEQFF,TRBJ2-1,TRBV5-4,-,-
TGTGCCAGCAGTTTATCGCGACACAACACCATATATTTT,CASSLSRHNTIYF,TRBJ1-3,TRBV27,-,-
TGTGCCAGCAGAGCCCAAGAGACCCAGTACTTC,CASRAQETQYF,TRBJ2-5,TRBV7-2,-,-
TGCAGTGGGGCAGAGAACACTGAAGCTTTCTTT,CSGAENTEAFF,TRBJ1-1,TRBV20-1,-,-
TGCGCCAGCAGCTTCAATGTGGGGGGGCAGGAGACCCAGTACTTC,CASSFNVGGQETQYF,TRBJ2-5,TRBV5-1,-,-